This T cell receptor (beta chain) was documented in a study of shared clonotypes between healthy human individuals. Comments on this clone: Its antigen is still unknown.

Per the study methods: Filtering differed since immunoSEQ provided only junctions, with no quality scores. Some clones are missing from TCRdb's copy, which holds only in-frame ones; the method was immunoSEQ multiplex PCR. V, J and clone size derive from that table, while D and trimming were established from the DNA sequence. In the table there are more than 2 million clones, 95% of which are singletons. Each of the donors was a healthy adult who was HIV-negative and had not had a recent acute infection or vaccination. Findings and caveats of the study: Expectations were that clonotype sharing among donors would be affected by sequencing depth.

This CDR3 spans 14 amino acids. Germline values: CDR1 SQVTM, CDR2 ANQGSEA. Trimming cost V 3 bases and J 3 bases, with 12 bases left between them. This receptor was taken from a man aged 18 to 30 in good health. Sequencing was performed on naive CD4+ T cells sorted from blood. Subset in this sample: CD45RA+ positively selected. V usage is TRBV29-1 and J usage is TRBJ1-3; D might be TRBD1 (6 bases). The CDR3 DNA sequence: TGCAGCGTTGACACGGGGGCTGGTGGAAACACCATATATTTT. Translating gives CSVDTGAGGNTIYF.